This TCR beta chain came from a study of identical twins. Many counts were recorded for this clonotype. Its specificity is not known. Germline V gene lookup returns CDR1 SNHLY and CDR2 FYNNEI. Trimming took off 3 bases at V and 2 bases at J, with 17 bases between the two ends. CDR3 size: 17 residues. Findings and limits, study-wide: A cross-sectional statistical analysis, not follow-up of the same donors, supported the conclusions.

Template switching created a universal primer site, and the cDNA included unique molecular identifiers. TCRdb reprocessed the 5' RACE reads with MiXCR, giving one entry per CDR3 protein. The sample has a few hundred thousand distinct CDR3 sequences; roughly 8.7% are singletons. This same sample was also taken into another study, of yellow fever vaccine responses in identical twins.

Sequenced sample: CD8+ T cells sorted from blood. The source of this sequence is a woman under 30 in good health. The V gene is TRBV2, the J gene TRBJ2-1, with D perhaps being TRBD1 or TRBD2 (6 bases each). The CDR3 bases are TGTGCCAGCAGTGATTTGGAATCGGGGGCCGCCTACAATGAGCAGTTCTTC. Amino acid sequence: CASSDLESGAAYNEQFF.